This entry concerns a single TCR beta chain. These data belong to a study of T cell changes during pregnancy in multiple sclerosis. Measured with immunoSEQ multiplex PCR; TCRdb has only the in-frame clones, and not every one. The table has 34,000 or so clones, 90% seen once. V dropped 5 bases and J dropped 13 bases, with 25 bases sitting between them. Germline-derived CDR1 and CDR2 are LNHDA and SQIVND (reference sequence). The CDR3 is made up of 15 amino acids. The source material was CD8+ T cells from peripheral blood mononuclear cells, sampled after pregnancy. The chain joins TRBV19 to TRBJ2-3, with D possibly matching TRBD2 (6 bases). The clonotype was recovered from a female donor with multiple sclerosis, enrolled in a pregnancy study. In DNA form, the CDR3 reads TGTGCCAGTAGTCCCCTCTCGCGGGGAAATAGTCGCGAGTATTTT. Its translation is CASSPLSRGNSREYF.